This TCR beta chain appears in the sequencing data of a study of blood T cell repertoires in COVID-19. Study as a whole: There were acute and convalescent COVID-19 samples, and they came from the United States, Italy and Spain.

Per the authors' pipeline: Amplification from reference gene primers served as the basis for estimated nucleated cell counts. The data were produced by immunoSEQ multiplex PCR, yet TCRdb's version contains in-frame clones alone and is incomplete. The V and J calls and clone size were taken over from that table, and D and trimming were inferred from the DNA. The top ten hold around 13% of the sample, which has some 75,000 clones, 65% to 85% seen once. The CDR3 totals 14 residues. Germline CDR1 ENHRY, CDR2 SYGVKD. The V segment lost 6 bases and the J segment 3 bases; nucleotides outside the gene matches: 4.

The genes are TRBV10-3 and TRBJ2-3; the match to TRBD1 covers 9 bases. The source is a man aged 45-60 years with COVID-19, enrolled during active disease. Input material: peripheral blood. The chain's CDR3 is CAISGTGMTDTQYF. CDR3 nucleotides: TGTGCCATCAGCGGGACAGGGATGACAGATACGCAGTATTTT.